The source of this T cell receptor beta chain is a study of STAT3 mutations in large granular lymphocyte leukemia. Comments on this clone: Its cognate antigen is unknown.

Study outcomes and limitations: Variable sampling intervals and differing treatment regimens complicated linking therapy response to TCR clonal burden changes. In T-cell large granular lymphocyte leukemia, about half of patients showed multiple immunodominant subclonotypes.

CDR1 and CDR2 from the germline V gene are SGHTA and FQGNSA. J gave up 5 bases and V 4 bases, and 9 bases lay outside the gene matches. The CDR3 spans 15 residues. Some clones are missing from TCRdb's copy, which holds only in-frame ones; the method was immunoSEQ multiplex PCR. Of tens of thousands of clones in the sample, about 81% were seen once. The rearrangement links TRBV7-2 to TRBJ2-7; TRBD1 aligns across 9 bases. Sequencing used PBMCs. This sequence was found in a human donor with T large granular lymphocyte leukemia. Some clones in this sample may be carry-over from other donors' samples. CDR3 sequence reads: CASSSPGQGFNEQYF. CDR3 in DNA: TGTGCCAGCAGCTCACCGGGACAGGGATTCAACGAGCAGTACTTC.